This paragraph covers one TCR beta chain sequence. Its antigen is not known. The donors comprised healthy bone marrow donors. The record originates from a study of cytomegalovirus exposure and HLA in healthy donors. Study information: Counted in an early data release were about 86 million unique TCRs from HLA-typed donors.

The study's findings and limits: In an earlier analysis, in several hundred donors, most V segments appeared productive either ~87% or ~30% of the time. Some V segments (TRBV6-2 and TRBV6-3 among them) were excluded as indistinguishable.

The PCR had 60 Vbeta and 13 Jbeta primers. Generated by immunoSEQ multiplex PCR, the TCRdb table keeps only in-frame clones and is missing some. The record lists some 180,000 clones, of which the ten most abundant hold almost 6.5%. CDR3 size: 12 residues. V was pared by 1 base and J by 6 bases, with 2 bases of the junction left unmatched. Germline V CDR1 and CDR2: SQVTM, ANQGSEA. The chain employs TRBV29-1 and TRBJ1-2; 7 bases agree with TRBD1. Material for sequencing was PBMCs. The TCR originated in a young man in good health and CMV-seronegative. This CDR3 reads CSVEVTGDGYTF. As DNA, the CDR3 is TGCAGCGTTGAAGTTACAGGGGATGGCTACACCTTC.